This passage covers 5 T cell receptor beta chains from one sample sequenced in a study of sequential checkpoint blockade in melanoma. Clones were read by immunoSEQ multiplex PCR, and TCRdb kept only the in-frame ones, dropping some. The data contain roughly 17,000 clones, 70% of them singletons. Treatment indicated: randomized to nivolumab then ipilimumab (arm A) or the reverse (arm B). The sequencing here drew on CD8+ T cells sorted from blood (inferred from file names), taken from a patient given nivolumab and ipilimumab in sequence. Receptor source: a human donor with melanoma.

This clone showed up just once. The V gene is TRBV9, the J gene TRBJ2-2; D is possibly TRBD2 (8 bases). V lost 3 bases and J 6 bases, leaving 18 bases between the germline ends. The germline V gene has CDR1 SGDLS and CDR2 YYNGEE. CDR3 size: 16 residues. CDR3 DNA: TGTGCCAGCAGCGCGGGAGGGCAACAGGGGTCCGGGGAGCTGTTTTTT. Its translation: CASSAGGQQGSGELFF.

This clone is classed as medium-sized. The chain employs TRBV5-4 and TRBJ1-3; possibly TRBD1 for D (5 bases). Trimming removed 0 bases from V and 4 bases from J, with 11 bases in between. The CDR3 consists of 15 residues. Germline values: CDR1 SGHNT, CDR2 YYREEE (reference sequence). DNA for the CDR3: TGTGCCAGCAGCTTGGGCGCGGGGCCCGGAAACACCATATATTTT. It encodes CASSLGAGPGNTIYF.

The J gene is TRBJ2-3, the V gene TRBV11-3; 9 bases line up with TRBD2. This CDR3 is 16 amino acids long. Losses at the gene ends were 2 bases for V and 5 bases for J; bases not matched to a gene: 8. Germline CDR1 SGHNT, CDR2 YENEEA. The CDR3 DNA follows: TGTGCCAGCAGCTTAACCTGGCGGGAGGGGGTAGATACGCAGTATTTT. Amino acid sequence: CASSLTWREGVDTQYF.

This clone was seen more than once but under ten times. This sequence joins TRBV6-1 and TRBJ2-5; 14 nucleotides align to TRBD2. CDR1 and CDR2 from the germline V gene are MNHNS and SASEGT. The CDR3 runs 15 residues. V lost 4 bases and J lost 2; bases outside the gene matches: 0. CDR3 bases: TGTGCCAGCAGTGGACTAGCGGGGGGGCAAGAGACCCAGTACTTC. Protein: CASSGLAGGQETQYF.

This clone has just a few counts. In DNA form, the CDR3 reads TGTGCCAGCAGCTTGGGAGGCTCTGGAAACACCATATATTTT. Amino acid sequence: CASSLGGSGNTIYF. The chain is built from TRBV5-6 and TRBJ1-3; D ambiguous. There are 14 residues in the CDR3. Trimming removed 0 bases at V and 0 bases at J, with 4 bases between. Germline values: CDR1 SGHDT, CDR2 YYEEEE.